The 9 T cell receptor beta chains below all came from one sample that was sequenced in a study of identical twins. TCRdb ran MiXCR on the 5' RACE reads and lists one entry per CDR3 protein. The profile shows 500,000 or so distinct CDR3 sequences, approximately 22% of them singletons. The sample also formed part of further work on T cells expressing NK-cell markers.

The specimen was CD4+ T cells sorted from blood. The receptor set was obtained from a young woman in good health.

The rearrangement links TRBV5-1 to TRBJ1-2, with 7 bases that match TRBD1. V gave up 2 bases and J gave up 2 bases; unmatched junction bases: 3. Germline CDR1 reads SGHRS; CDR2 reads YFSETQ. The CDR3 has 14 amino acids. Here the CDR3 reads CASSFGQANYGYTF. The CDR3 coding sequence is TGCGCCAGCAGCTTCGGACAGGCCAACTATGGCTACACCTTC.

This chain joins TRBV6-1 and TRBJ2-2; D may correspond to TRBD1 or TRBD2 (5 bases each). The V end was cut by 5 bases, the J end by 5 bases, with 12 bases between. Germline V gene lookup returns CDR1 MNHNS and CDR2 SASEGT. The length of the CDR3 is 14 residues. The CDR3 here is CASSPDWGTGELFF. CDR3 bases: TGTGCCAGCAGTCCCGATTGGGGGACCGGGGAGCTGTTTTTT.

This rearrangement joins TRBV7-2 to TRBJ2-1; D remains ambiguous. The CDR3 has 15 residues. V lost 3 bases to trimming and J lost 2 bases, with 11 bases between them. Per the germline V gene, CDR1 is SGHTA and CDR2 is FQGNSA. The CDR3 sequence is CASSLRTAAYNEQFF. The DNA of the CDR3 is TGTGCCAGCAGCTTGCGTACGGCCGCCTACAATGAGCAGTTCTTC.

This clonotype showed up many times. The V call is TRBV5-1, the J call TRBJ2-1; 7 bases fit TRBD2. The CDR3 is made up of 14 amino acids. V lost 4 bases and J lost 5; bases outside the gene matches: 6. Germline CDR1 SGHRS, CDR2 YFSETQ. This CDR3 reads CASSPPGGNNEQFF. As DNA, the CDR3 is TGCGCCAGCAGCCCACCGGGAGGTAACAATGAGCAGTTCTTC.

In regard to this clonotype: Mismatch with germline at one junction end may stem from a read error. The V and J genes are TRBV20-1 and TRBJ1-2; the D gene is possibly TRBD1 (6 bases). The V gene's germline CDR1 is DFQATT and CDR2 SNEGSKA (reference sequence). The CDR3 extends over 12 amino acids. The CDR3 is CSAREGGKAPDF. The DNA of the CDR3 is TGCAGTGCTAGAGAAGGGGGGAAGGCCCCGGACTTC.

The chain carries TRBV6-5 and TRBJ2-1; a weak D match, TRBD2 (5 bases). The V and J ends lost 4 bases and 1 base respectively, with 14 bases between them. Germline CDR1 reads MNHEY; CDR2 reads SVGAGI. The CDR3 sequence is 16 residues long. This chain's CDR3 is CASSSGVLWSYNEQFF. The CDR3 DNA follows: TGTGCCAGCAGTTCCGGGGTCCTTTGGTCCTACAATGAGCAGTTCTTC.

This rearrangement joins TRBV20-1 to TRBJ2-7, with D unclear. The germline gives CDR1 DFQATT, CDR2 SNEGSKA (reference sequence). The ends were cut back, 6 bases at V and 4 bases at J, with 16 bases in the middle. The CDR3 length is 13 residues. CDR3 amino acids: CSAFQPERYEQYF. The CDR3 DNA sequence: TGCAGTGCATTCCAACCGGAGAGGTACGAGCAGTACTTC.

V is TRBV19 and J is TRBJ2-1; 10 nucleotides agree with TRBD2. In germline, CDR1 is LNHDA, CDR2 SQIVND (reference sequence). Unmatched junction bases numbered 7, after V lost 5 bases and J lost 6 bases. The CDR3 is made up of 15 amino acids. The CDR3 nucleotides read TGTGCCAGTAGTGATCTAGCGGGAGTGTTCAATGAGCAGTTCTTC. The encoded protein is CASSDLAGVFNEQFF. Full variable domain (rest looked up from reference TRBV19 and TRBJ2-1): DGGITQSPKYLFRKEGQNVTLSCEQNLNHDAMYWYRQDPGQGLRLIYYSQIVNDFQKGDIAEGYSVSREKKESFPLTVTSAQKNPTAFYLCASSDLAGVFNEQFFGPGTRLTVL.

The chain carries TRBV6-1 and TRBJ1-2; D is uncertain. The germline CDR1 and CDR2 sequences are MNHNS and SASEGT. V lost 5 bases to trimming and J lost 3 bases, with 10 bases between them. This CDR3 comprises 13 residues. CDR3 sequence (DNA): TGTGCCAGCAGTCAATGGACGGACTATGGCTACACCTTC. This encodes CASSQWTDYGYTF.